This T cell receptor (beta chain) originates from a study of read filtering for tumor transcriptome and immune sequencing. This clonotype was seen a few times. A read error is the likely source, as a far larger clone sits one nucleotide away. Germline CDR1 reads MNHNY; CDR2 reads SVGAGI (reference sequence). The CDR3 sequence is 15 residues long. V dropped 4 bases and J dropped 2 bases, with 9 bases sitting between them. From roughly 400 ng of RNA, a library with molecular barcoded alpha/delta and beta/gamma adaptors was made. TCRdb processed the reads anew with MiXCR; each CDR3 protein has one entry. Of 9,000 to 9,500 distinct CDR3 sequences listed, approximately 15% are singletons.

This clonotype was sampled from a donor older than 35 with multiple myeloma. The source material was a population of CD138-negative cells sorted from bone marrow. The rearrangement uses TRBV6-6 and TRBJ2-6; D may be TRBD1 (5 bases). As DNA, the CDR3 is TGTGCCAGCAGTTTCACAGGCCCTGGGGCCAACGTCCTGACTTTC. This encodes CASSFTGPGANVLTF.